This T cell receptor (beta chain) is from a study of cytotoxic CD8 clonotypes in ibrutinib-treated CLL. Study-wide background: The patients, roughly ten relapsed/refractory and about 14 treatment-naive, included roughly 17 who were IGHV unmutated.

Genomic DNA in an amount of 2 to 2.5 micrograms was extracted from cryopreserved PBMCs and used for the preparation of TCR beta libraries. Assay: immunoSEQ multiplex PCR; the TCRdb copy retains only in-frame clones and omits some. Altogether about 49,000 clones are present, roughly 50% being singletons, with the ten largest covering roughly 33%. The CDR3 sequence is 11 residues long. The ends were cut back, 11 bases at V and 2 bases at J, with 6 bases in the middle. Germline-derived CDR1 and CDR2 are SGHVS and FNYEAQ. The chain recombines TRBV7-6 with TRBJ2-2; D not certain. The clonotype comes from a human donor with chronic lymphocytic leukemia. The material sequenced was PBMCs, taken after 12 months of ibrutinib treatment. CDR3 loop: CAGRNTGELFF. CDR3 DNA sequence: TGTGCCGGCCGAAACACCGGGGAGCTGTTTTTT.